This record looks at one T cell receptor beta chain sequence and its context. Its antigen is not known. This sample was included in a study of T cell repertoires in cytomegalovirus infection. Study summary: Recently identified HLA-C-restricted CMV epitopes and well-studied HLA-B-restricted CMV epitopes were used by the study.

TCRdb fed the reads into MiXCR, producing one record per CDR3 protein. This sample carries 750,000 to 900,000 distinct CDR3 sequences, 25% to 35% of them seen once, and the ten largest clones take about an eighth. Trimming removed 3 bases at V and 5 bases at J, with 8 bases between. CDR3 length: 12 residues. The germline V gene encodes CDR1 ENHRY and CDR2 SYGVKD. The sequence was collected from a human donor in good health (CMV status not recorded). Some clones in this sample may be carry-over from other donors' samples. The sequences come from cultured CD8+ T cells from PBMCs, collected from culture after CMV antigen stimulation. J is TRBJ2-7 and V is TRBV10-3; a weak D match, TRBD1 (5 bases). The CDR3 region is CAISDQGDEQYF. In DNA form, the CDR3 reads TGTGCCATCAGTGACCAGGGCGACGAGCAGTACTTC.